The clone carrying this T cell receptor beta chain was detected a few times. The source of the sample is a study of breast tumors, draining lymph nodes, adjacent tissues. Samples came from axillary lymph nodes draining the breast cancer. This CDR3 is built from 16 residues. Germline V lookup: CDR1 SGHRS, CDR2 YFSETQ. V shed 0 bases and J 5 bases; nucleotides not matched to a gene: 6. In TCRdb, the multiplex PCR reads were re-called with MiXCR into one record per CDR3 protein. The sample has under 150,000 distinct CDR3 sequences, approximately 22% seen once. This sequence joins TRBV5-1 and TRBJ1-4; 8 bases fit TRBD1. Material for sequencing was axillary lymph node tissue. This TCR was recovered from a female donor with breast cancer. Some clones in this sample may be carry-over from other donors' samples. CDR3 protein: CASSLVTGAGNEKLFF. CDR3 DNA sequence: TGCGCCAGCAGCTTGGTGACAGGGGCGGGGAATGAAAAACTGTTTTTT.